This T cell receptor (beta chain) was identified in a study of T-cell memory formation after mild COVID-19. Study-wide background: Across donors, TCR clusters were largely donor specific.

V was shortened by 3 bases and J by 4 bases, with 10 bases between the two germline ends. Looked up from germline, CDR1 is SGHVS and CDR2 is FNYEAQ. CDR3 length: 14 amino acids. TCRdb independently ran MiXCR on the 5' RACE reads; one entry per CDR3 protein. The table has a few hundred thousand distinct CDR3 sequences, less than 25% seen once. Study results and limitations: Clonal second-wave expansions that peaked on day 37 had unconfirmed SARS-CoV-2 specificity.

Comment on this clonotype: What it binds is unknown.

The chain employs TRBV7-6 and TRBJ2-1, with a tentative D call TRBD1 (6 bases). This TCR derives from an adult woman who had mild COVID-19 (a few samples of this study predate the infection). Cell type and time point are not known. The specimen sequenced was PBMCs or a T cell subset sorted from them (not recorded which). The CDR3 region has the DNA TGTGCCAGCAGCTTGGGACAACCTTACAATGAGCAGTTCTTC. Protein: CASSLGQPYNEQFF.